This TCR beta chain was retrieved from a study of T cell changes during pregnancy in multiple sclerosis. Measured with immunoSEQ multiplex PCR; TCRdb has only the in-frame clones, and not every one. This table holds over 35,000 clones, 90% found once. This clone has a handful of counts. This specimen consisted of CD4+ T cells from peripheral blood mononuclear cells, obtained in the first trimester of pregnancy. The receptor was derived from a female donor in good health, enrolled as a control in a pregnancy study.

This CDR3 reads CAIRPAGTETSTDTQYF. The CDR3 DNA is TGTGCCATCAGACCCGCCGGGACAGAGACTAGCACAGATACGCAGTATTTT. The chain couples TRBV10-3 to TRBJ2-3; 7 nucleotides match TRBD1. The CDR3 length is 17 residues. Germline V gene sequence: CDR1 ENHRY, CDR2 SYGVKD. The V segment lost 6 bases and the J segment 0 bases; nucleotides outside the gene matches: 12.